This T cell receptor (beta chain) stems from a study of T-cell reconstitution after alpha-beta-depleted transplantation in children. A few counts support this clonotype. This sample's TCRbeta library carried unique molecular identifier barcodes. Each CDR3 protein is one row after TCRdb ran MiXCR on the PCR reads. The sample records approximately 500,000 distinct CDR3 sequences, more than 9% being singletons. This CDR3 is 18 amino acids long. The germline V gene encodes CDR1 ENHRY and CDR2 SYGVKD. V shed 3 bases, J shed 0 bases, and the junction held 6 bases outside the gene matches. This TCR came from a child aged 2 to 15 with inherited bone marrow failure, due to receive a stem cell transplant. This rearrangement joins TRBV10-3 to TRBJ2-5; 14 bases line up with TRBD2. This specimen was PBMCs, taken before TCRalphabeta/CD19-depleted stem cell transplant. Here the CDR3 DNA reads TGTGCCATCAGTGATAGGGGACTAGCGGGAGAGGACCAAGAGACCCAGTACTTC. This codes for CAISDRGLAGEDQETQYF.